This T cell receptor (beta chain) was profiled in a study of blood T cell repertoires in COVID-19. Study details: The United States, Italy and Spain were the sources of the acute and convalescent COVID-19 samples. PBMCs, B-cell-depleted T cells, or T cells were the source of the cDNA or gDNA that made up the material.

The protocol was immunoSEQ multiplex PCR, while the TCRdb copy is restricted to in-frame clones and leaves out a portion. The sample has about 310,000 clones; 87% are singletons. The cohort comprised adults aged about 18 to 90 years residing in some 24 US areas. Donors in Cohort 3 counted as recovered after two negative PCRs, clearance, or symptom resolution. This CDR3 contains 17 residues. Per the germline V gene, CDR1 is LGHDT and CDR2 is YNNKEL (reference sequence). The V gene end was trimmed by 1 base and the J gene end by 6 bases; junction bases not matched to a gene: 11. This chain joins TRBV3-1 (or the pseudogene TRBV3-2) and TRBJ2-1; 8 bases fit TRBD2. The source of this sequence is a woman aged 18-29 years who had recovered from COVID-19. Sequencing input: PBMCs or T cells enriched from blood (not recorded which). CDR3 nucleotides: TGTGCCAGCAGCCAAGGGCCTTACGGGGGGGGGATCAATGAGCAGTTCTTC. Its protein is CASSQGPYGGGINEQFF.